Here is one TCR beta chain with its context. This entry belongs to a study of T cells in Graves' hyperthyroidism and ophthalmopathy. RNA transcripts were the template for amplifying TCR beta CDR3 regions. The study used the HTBI primer set for a first-round RT-PCR of the TCR CDR3. One entry per CDR3 protein, called by TCRdb with MiXCR from the multiplex PCR reads. The table has 530,000 or so distinct CDR3 sequences, more than 45% seen once. Sequences were obtained from peripheral blood or thyroid tissue (not recorded which). The clonotype was recovered from a woman aged 18-29 years with Graves' hyperthyroidism.

CDR3 protein: CASSVGQGIMTEAFF. Here the CDR3 DNA reads TGTGCCAGCAGCGTAGGACAGGGGATTATGACTGAAGCTTTCTTT. This chain connects TRBV7-2 to TRBJ1-1; TRBD1 agrees at 9 bases. J lost 5 bases, V lost 5 bases, and 9 bases had no gene match. The germline gives CDR1 SGHTA, CDR2 FQGNSA. The CDR3 extends over 15 amino acids.